Detailed here is one T cell receptor (beta chain). There is no known antigen for this receptor. It may be a read error: a sequence one base away is much more abundant. For repertoire sequencing, TCR beta CDR3 regions were amplified from RNA transcripts. A first-round RT-PCR used HTBI primers with the Qiagen OneStep RT-PCR kit, followed by a second-round multiplex PCR, size selection and purification. Libraries were sequenced on an Illumina HiSeq2000 using paired-end 100 bp reads. The paper's data handling went like this. SOAPnuke was used to process the reads, removing any read that contained adapters or uncalled bases, had a mean Phred below 15, or lacked an exact match to the constant primer or identifier. High-quality paired reads were merged with COPE v1.2.5. Each unique nucleotide sequence was defined as a clonotype, and clonotypes were aligned to IMGT TRB V, D and J references with MiTCR v1.1. The analysis was limited to V-J combinations with a frequency above 0.0001, which together covered 98% to 99.2% of repertoires. A TCR clonal expansion and chaos score per V-J combination was defined as the ratio of F50 clonal expansion to chaos observed in the TCRdist matrix. Welch's t-statistics and random forest were used to reduce features to some 13 V-J combinations, which were fed into a naive Bayes classifier. Thyroid-blood repertoire similarity was quantified with the Morisita-Horn index. Through fastp at Q25 and MiXCR, TCRdb rebuilt clones from the public reads, retaining in-frame beta chains. Merged by CDR3 protein, the rows form single entries marked with the most common genes and DNA. It is TCRdb's table, rather than the study itself, that gives the V and J calls and clone size. This sample gives over 650,000 distinct CDR3 sequences in total; more than 40% of them show up just once. The top ten constitute under 3.5% of the sample.

Between the V and J ends, shortened by 1 base and 5 bases respectively, the junction contains 8 bases. In the germline V gene, CDR1 corresponds to SGHTA and CDR2 to FQGNSA. Counted from cysteine to phenylalanine, this CDR3 has 14 amino acids. Kept here is only the CDR3 DNA, which spans 42 bases and is read in frame from base 1. The data originate from a study of Graves' ophthalmopathy and Graves' hyperthyroidism (dated by TCRdb to about 2018). Regarding the study in general: Peripheral blood was collected at initial diagnosis, prior to any treatment. An independent validation cohort was composed of roughly 19 hyperthyroidism patients and 17 patients who later progressed from hyperthyroidism to ophthalmopathy. To explore V-J signatures distinguishing ophthalmopathy from hyperthyroidism, a discovery set of 100 patients (roughly 42 ophthalmopathy, 55 to 60 stable hyperthyroidism) was enrolled. After sampling, hyperthyroidism patients received methimazole starting at 30 mg daily, and ophthalmopathy patients received high-dose intravenous methylprednisolone. In total, approximately 130 blood samples were TCR-sequenced: around 42 ophthalmopathy, over 70 hyperthyroidism and around 17 hyperthyroidism-to-ophthalmopathy patients. To tell Graves' ophthalmopathy apart from Graves' hyperthyroidism, and to predict which patients would progress to ophthalmopathy, the study relied on TCR beta repertoire signatures. In five or six hyperthyroidism patients, T-cell repertoires of thyroid tissue and blood were compared. Here is what the overall study found, with its caveats: Most expanded thyroid clonotypes with frequency above 0.001 were also detected in blood, suggesting blood repertoires may reflect the thyroid immune response. The 13-signature model separated ophthalmopathy from stable hyperthyroidism with 87.88% sensitivity and 81% to 82% specificity in cross-validation, and 80%/75% in the test set. In validation, the model predicted ophthalmopathy progression with over 60% sensitivity and about 73% specificity; 12 predicted patients were CT-confirmed with GO in a median of 6.5 months. Sample size was not predetermined statistically, and investigators were not blinded to group allocation.

Ophthalmopathy patients had moderately to severely active disease, Clinical Activity Score of at least 3, NOSPECS grade of at least 4, and disease duration under 3 months. Patients were excluded if they had other autoimmune diseases, uncontrolled infections, pregnancy or lactation. Diagnosis relied on clinical symptoms, serum thyroxine, TRAb, thyroid ultrasound and orbital computed tomography. Ficoll-Paque density gradient centrifugation was used to isolate PBMCs from about 9.4 ml of fresh peripheral blood. Total RNA was extracted using Trizol reagent, and RNA quality was checked on an Agilent 2100 Bioanalyzer.

The receptor comes from an adult man with Graves' ophthalmopathy. The chain is encoded by TRBV7-2 joined to TRBJ2-2; the D gene lacks a confident call. Sequencing was done on a sample of peripheral blood. The DNA is as follows: TGTGCCAGCAGCTTAGGGAAGACAACCGGGGAGCTGTTTTTT. This yields the protein CASSLGKTTGELFF.